These 13 T cell receptor beta chains came from one sample sequenced in a study of T cell clonality in common variable immunodeficiency. Produced via immunoSEQ multiplex PCR; TCRdb's table is partial and in-frame only. Reported are roughly 51,000 clones, none seen only once; the ten largest carry 5% to 7%. Source material: peripheral blood mononuclear cells. These receptors came from a person aged 18 to 70 in good health.

This clone occurred many times. The read comes to an end 3 residues before the CDR3 does, leaving the germline J gene to fill in the end. The chain combines TRBV19 with TRBJ1-6, with 7 bases matching TRBD1. CDR3 length: 15 amino acids. Germline-derived CDR1 and CDR2 are LNHDA and SQIVND (reference sequence). V shed 6 bases, J shed 5 bases, and the junction held 7 bases outside the gene matches. The DNA read from the CDR3 is TGTGCCAGTAGGCACGGACAGGCAGATAATTCACCC. Protein sequence: CASRHGQADNSP. The entire CDR3 protein reads CASRHGQADNSPLHF.

At least ten counts were recorded for this clone. Partial CDR3 DNA: TGTGCCAGCAGCTTTAGTAGCGTAGCCAAAAACATT. Translation gives CASSFSSVAKNI. The CDR3 in full is CASSFSSVAKNIQYF. The chain recombines TRBV5-6 with TRBJ2-4; D is perhaps TRBD2 (5 bases). The read stops 3 residues short of the end of the CDR3; the missing end is completed from the germline J gene. Trimming stripped 2 bases from V and 0 bases from J, with 9 bases between. Germline V lookup: CDR1 SGHDT, CDR2 YYEEEE. The CDR3 consists of 15 residues.

At least ten counts were recorded for this clone. The sequenced fragment ends 3 residues before the CDR3 boundary, so the rest is inferred from the germline J gene. The chain employs TRBV18 and TRBJ1-1; D remains ambiguous. CDR1 is KGHSH and CDR2 is LQKENI in the germline V gene. There are 14 residues in the CDR3. CDR3: CASSPDYSRREAFF. The covered CDR3 bases are TGTGCCAGCTCACCAGATTACTCCCGCAGGGAA.

This clone has ten or more counts. The sequence runs out 3 residues before the end of the CDR3; the remainder is reconstructed from the germline J gene. The chain employs TRBV2 and TRBJ1-5; a weak D match, TRBD1 (5 bases). The CDR3 length is 17 residues. Germline-derived CDR1 and CDR2 are SNHLY and FYNNEI. V was cut by 1 base and J by 3 bases, with 16 bases left in between. The CDR3 loop reads CASSEDWGGANNQPQHF. The sequenced CDR3 bases are TGTGCCAGCAGTGAAGACTGGGGCGGGGCGAACAATCAGCCC. The full variable domain, completed using reference TRBV2 and TRBJ1-5, is EPEVTQTPSHQVTQMGQEVILRCVPISNHLYFYWYRQILGQKVEFLVSFYNNEISEKSEIFDDQFSVERPDGSNFTLKIRSTKLEDSAMYFCASSEDWGGANNQPQHFGDGTRLSIL.

This clone was found a few times. The read terminates 3 residues ahead of where the CDR3 ends, so the germline J gene completes it. This chain connects TRBV4-2 to TRBJ2-7; D is ambiguous. Germline CDR1 reads LGHNA; CDR2 reads YNFKEQ. The CDR3 is 14 residues long. Trimming took off 1 base at V and 6 bases at J, with 13 bases between the two ends. CDR3 region: CASSQGPSDGEQYF. CDR3 bases read: TGTGCCAGCAGCCAAGGTCCCAGCGACGGCGAG.

This clone was detected ten times or more. Read data end 3 residues before the CDR3 end; the end is taken from the germline J gene. The chain joins TRBV28 to TRBJ1-1; D possibly corresponds to TRBD1 (5 bases). Germline lookup yields CDR1 MDHEN and CDR2 SYDVKM. The ends were cut back, 6 bases at V and 1 base at J, with 12 bases in the middle. There are 14 residues in the CDR3. CDR3 protein: CASSAGTQNTEAFF. The CDR3 DNA, read in part, is TGTGCCAGCAGCGCCGGGACTCAGAACACTGAA.

This clone was recorded many times. The CDR3 end lies 3 residues beyond the end of the read and is filled in from the germline J gene. The gene calls are TRBV20-1 and TRBJ1-2; tentatively, D is TRBD1 (5 bases). The CDR3 extends over 15 amino acids. Trimming removed 5 bases from V and 0 bases from J, with 16 bases in between. CDR1 is DFQATT and CDR2 is SNEGSKA in the germline V gene (reference sequence). CDR3 loop: CSAQPAGGANYGYTF. The part of the CDR3 DNA that was read is TGCAGTGCTCAGCCGGCGGGGGGAGCTAACTATGGC.

This clone came up many times. The read ends 3 residues before the CDR3 terminus; that terminus is restored from the germline J gene. V is TRBV19 and J is TRBJ1-1; 7 positions match TRBD1. The V segment lost 7 bases and the J segment 0 bases; nucleotides outside the gene matches: 11. This CDR3 has 16 amino acids. Germline V gene lookup returns CDR1 LNHDA and CDR2 SQIVND (reference sequence). CDR3 amino acids: CASTDSMGQMNTEAFF. CDR3 DNA, as far as it was read: TGTGCCAGTACCGATTCGATGGGACAGATGAACACTGAA.

This clone was picked up many times. The read is 3 residues too short to cover the CDR3 end, so that end is filled in from the germline J gene. The V gene is TRBV20-1, the J gene TRBJ2-6; D gene ambiguous. Germline V gene data show CDR1 as DFQATT and CDR2 as SNEGSKA (reference sequence). The CDR3 loop spans 17 amino acids. V shed 0 bases and J shed 2 bases, with 14 bases lying between them. CDR3 in amino acids: CSARDLYRPTGANVLTF. The part of the CDR3 DNA that was read is TGCAGTGCTAGAGATCTGTACAGACCCACTGGGGCCAACGTC.

This clone was seen many times. Read sequence stops 3 residues before the CDR3 end, and the germline J gene provides the missing end. The rearrangement joins TRBV7-8 to TRBJ2-5; D may be TRBD1 (5 bases). This CDR3 contains 16 residues. V dropped 4 bases and J dropped 5 bases, with 20 bases sitting between them. CDR1 is SGHVS and CDR2 is FQNEAQ in the germline V gene. CDR3 region: CASSSYRIGSMETQYF. The sequenced part of the CDR3 DNA is TGTGCCAGCAGCTCATACAGGATCGGGTCGATGGAGACC.

This clone was seen ten or more times. The read stops 3 residues short of the end of the CDR3; the missing end is completed from the germline J gene. The V call is TRBV20-1, the J call TRBJ2-7; 14 positions agree with TRBD2. The CDR3 is 16 residues long. With 7 bases clipped from V and 2 bases from J, the junction kept 10 bases outside the gene matches. CDR1 is DFQATT, CDR2 SNEGSKA, per germline (reference sequence). The chain's CDR3 is CSVTGLAGDNAYEQYF. CDR3 DNA (partial): TGCAGTGTTACGGGACTAGCGGGAGACAATGCCTACGAG.

This clone has a count of ten or more. The DNA ends 3 residues before the CDR3 does, and the rest of the CDR3 is filled in from the germline J gene. The rearrangement links TRBV6-2 or TRBV6-3 to TRBJ2-5, with 12 bases that match TRBD2. Trimming removed 2 bases from V and 4 bases from J; junction bases left unmatched: 5. The germline gives CDR1 MNHEY, CDR2 SVGEGT. The CDR3 spans 16 residues. This CDR3 is CASSYRTGLAGETQYF. The sequenced CDR3 bases are TGTGCCAGCAGTTACCGTACGGGACTAGCGGGAGAGACC.

This clone showed up many times. The read ends 3 residues shy of where the CDR3 ends; the end is completed using the germline J gene. The J gene is TRBJ2-4, the V gene TRBV20-1, with D perhaps TRBD2 (5 bases). The CDR3 extends over 11 amino acids. Germline V gene sequence: CDR1 DFQATT, CDR2 SNEGSKA (reference sequence). The CDR3 is CSALEGLLQYF. CDR3 DNA, as far as it was read: TGCAGTGCACTCGAGGGCCTCCTT.